These 18 T cell receptor beta chains were sequenced from one sample in a study of identical twins. MiXCR was run by TCRdb on the 5' RACE reads, yielding one entry per CDR3 protein. Here the sample spans hundreds of thousands of distinct CDR3 sequences, approximately 13% being singletons. Separately, the same data were catalogued under a study of yellow fever vaccine responses in identical twins.

The sequenced sample was PBMCs. The receptor source for this set is a woman aged 18-35 years in good health.

This chain connects TRBV7-9 to TRBJ2-5; D is uncertain. Germline V gene sequence: CDR1 SEHNR, CDR2 FQNEAQ (reference sequence). Trimming took 5 bases from V and 3 from J, leaving 13 bases between them. The CDR3 runs 14 residues. CDR3 amino acids: CASSILREKETQYF. The CDR3 coding sequence is TGTGCCAGCAGCATATTAAGGGAAAAAGAGACCCAGTACTTC. The variable domain in full, completed from reference TRBV7-9 and TRBJ2-5, reads DTGVSQNPRHKITKRGQNVTFRCDPISEHNRLYWYRQTLGQGPEFLTYFQNEAQLEKSRLLSDRFSAERPKGSFSTLEIQRTEQGDSAMYLCASSILREKETQYFGPGTRLLVL.

The genes are TRBV19 and TRBJ2-7; TRBD1 matches 10 bases. The V gene's germline CDR1 is LNHDA and CDR2 SQIVND (reference sequence). The trim removed 4 bases at V and 6 bases at J, leaving 9 bases unmatched. The CDR3 sequence is 15 residues long. CDR3 in DNA: TGTGCCAGTAGTAAATGGAGACAGGGGGCGTTCGAGCAGTACTTC. It encodes CASSKWRQGAFEQYF.

The sample holds many counts of this clonotype. The rearrangement joins TRBV3-1 to TRBJ2-2; 9 nucleotides agree with TRBD1. The CDR3 runs 16 residues. Germline loops: CDR1 LGHDT, CDR2 YNNKEL (reference sequence). Trimming at V came to 0 bases and at J to 4 bases, leaving 3 bases not matched to a gene. The CDR3 DNA follows: TGTGCCAGCAGCCAAGATTGGACAGGGGTCACCGGGGAGCTGTTTTTT. Protein sequence: CASSQDWTGVTGELFF.

This clonotype came up a few times. The genes are TRBV11-2 and TRBJ2-1; 11 nucleotides agree with TRBD2. Germline assignment: CDR1 SGHAT and CDR2 FQNNGV. The CDR3 is 16 residues long. With V trimmed by 2 bases and J by 5 bases, 5 bases remained unmatched. CDR3 nucleotide sequence: TGTGCCAGCAGCTTAACCCTGGGACTAGCGGACAATGAGCAGTTCTTC. This encodes CASSLTLGLADNEQFF.

This clonotype was seen a few times. The J gene is TRBJ2-1, the V gene TRBV4-1, with D tentatively TRBD2 (7 bases). The CDR3 sequence is 15 residues long. V dropped 1 base and J dropped 8 bases, with 15 bases sitting between them. From germline, CDR1 is MGHRA and CDR2 YSYEKL. The CDR3 loop is CASSQARGGGDEQFF. CDR3 nucleotide sequence: TGCGCCAGCAGCCAAGCCCGAGGGGGGGGCGATGAGCAGTTCTTC.

This clonotype turned up a few times. V and J are TRBV7-9 and TRBJ1-1; D unclear. The germline V and J ends were trimmed by 7 bases and 6 bases, with 6 bases remaining between them. The CDR3 runs 10 residues. Germline CDR1 reads SEHNR; CDR2 reads FQNEAQ (reference sequence). As DNA, the CDR3 is TGTGCCAGCACCAAGTCTGAAGCTTTCTTT. It yields the protein CASTKSEAFF.

V is TRBV24-1 and J is TRBJ1-1, with D unclear. Germline lookup yields CDR1 KGHDR and CDR2 SFDVKD. Trimming took off 7 bases at V and 1 base at J, with 12 bases between the two ends. CDR3 size: 14 residues. CDR3 in amino acids: CATRSGVGNTEAFF. CDR3 sequence (DNA): TGTGCCACCAGGAGTGGGGTTGGGAACACTGAAGCTTTCTTT.

V gene TRBV7-9 combines with J gene TRBJ2-3; no firm D call. V was pared by 0 bases and J by 1 base, with 14 bases between. Germline CDR1 is SEHNR and CDR2 is FQNEAQ (reference sequence). The CDR3 contains 17 residues. CDR3 nucleotide sequence: TGTGCCAGCAGCTTAGCCGTGCTGGATGGGGGCACAGATACGCAGTATTTT. This gives the protein CASSLAVLDGGTDTQYF.

This clonotype was counted a few times. The rearrangement links TRBV2 to TRBJ2-7, with D unclear. V was shortened by 3 bases and J by 0 bases, with 18 bases between the two germline ends. In germline, CDR1 is SNHLY, CDR2 FYNNEI. This CDR3 spans 17 amino acids. As DNA, the CDR3 is TGTGCCAGCAGTGAGTTCTCACAGTCCGTTAGCTCCTACGAGCAGTACTTC. Protein product: CASSEFSQSVSSYEQYF.

This clonotype was picked up many times. The CDR3 loop is CSVEARLARETQYF. CDR3 nucleotide sequence: TGCAGCGTTGAAGCGCGACTAGCGAGGGAGACCCAGTACTTC. This chain connects TRBV29-1 to TRBJ2-5; 8 bases fit TRBD2. Germline V gene sequence: CDR1 SQVTM, CDR2 ANQGSEA. Germline trimming cut 1 base from V and 5 bases from J; bases unmatched to any gene: 6. The CDR3 runs to 14 residues.

This clonotype has just a few counts. The chain joins TRBV20-1 to TRBJ2-4, with 7 bases lining up with TRBD2. The CDR3 loop spans 16 amino acids. Germline trimming cut 0 bases from V and 7 bases from J; bases unmatched to any gene: 12. Germline lookup yields CDR1 DFQATT and CDR2 SNEGSKA (reference sequence). The CDR3 is CSARDTKPGGLNIQYF. CDR3 nucleotides: TGCAGTGCTAGAGATACGAAGCCGGGGGGATTGAACATTCAGTACTTC.

This clonotype has just a few counts. The chain has TRBV12-3 or TRBV12-4 and TRBJ2-5; TRBD1 aligns across 8 bases. The ends lost 6 bases at V and 3 bases at J; junction bases unmatched: 9. The CDR3 length is 15 residues. The CDR3 spells CASRSRGQAKETQYF. The CDR3 nucleotides are TGTGCCAGCAGAAGTAGGGGACAGGCGAAAGAGACCCAGTACTTC.

The CDR3 here is CASSYSLGPNEQFF. Written as DNA, the CDR3 is TGTGCCAGCAGTTATTCTCTGGGACCTAATGAGCAGTTCTTC. J is TRBJ2-1 and V is TRBV6-9, with D possibly called TRBD1 or TRBD2 (5 bases each). Per the germline V gene, CDR1 is MNHGY and CDR2 is SVAAGI. Between the trimmed V and J ends, which lost 0 bases and 7 bases, there was a span of 10 bases. This CDR3 spans 14 amino acids.

The chain combines TRBV4-2 with TRBJ2-3; weak D call: TRBD2 (5 bases). Germline V gene lookup returns CDR1 LGHNA and CDR2 YNFKEQ. This CDR3 is 16 amino acids long. Trimming shortened V by 0 bases and J by 6 bases, and 16 bases separated the two germline ends. CDR3 region: CASSQDIATKVDTQYF. The CDR3 DNA is TGTGCCAGCAGCCAAGATATCGCGACTAAAGTTGATACGCAGTATTTT.

This clonotype has more than one count but fewer than ten. The chain carries TRBV18 and TRBJ2-3; 11 bases are shared with TRBD2. Germline V gene lookup returns CDR1 KGHSH and CDR2 LQKENI. This CDR3 is 16 amino acids long. V shed 6 bases and J 6 bases; nucleotides not matched to a gene: 11. Here the CDR3 DNA reads TGTGCCAGCTCTCTTAGCGGGGGGGTCCCGACGGATACGCAGTATTTT. Its translation: CASSLSGGVPTDTQYF.

The chain carries TRBV2 and TRBJ2-7; TRBD2 matches 9 bases. The CDR3 has 14 residues. Per germline, CDR1 SNHLY and CDR2 FYNNEI. Losses at the gene ends were 7 bases for V and 4 bases for J; bases not matched to a gene: 8. CDR3 in amino acids: CASTLSSGSYEQYF. The CDR3, as DNA: TGTGCCAGCACCCTGAGTAGCGGGAGTTACGAGCAGTACTTC.

This clonotype appeared a few times. The chain combines TRBV2 with TRBJ1-1; 7 nucleotides agree with TRBD1. Losses at the gene ends were 6 bases for V and 2 bases for J; bases not matched to a gene: 6. Germline V gene lookup returns CDR1 SNHLY and CDR2 FYNNEI. The length of the CDR3 is 14 residues. The CDR3 coding sequence is TGTGCCAGCAGGTATGGACAGGCCAACACTGAAGCTTTCTTT. This translates into CASRYGQANTEAFF.

The genes are TRBV18 and TRBJ2-5, with D perhaps matching TRBD1 or TRBD2 (5 bases each). The germline V and J ends were trimmed by 3 bases and 0 bases, with 14 bases remaining between them. CDR3 length: 16 residues. The V gene's germline CDR1 is KGHSH and CDR2 LQKENI. This CDR3 is CASSPPGPGYQETQYF. In nucleotides, the CDR3 is TGTGCCAGCTCACCCCCGGGACCAGGGTACCAAGAGACCCAGTACTTC.